The subject of this entry is one TCR beta chain. Its antigen remains unidentified. The primer mix had 60 Vbeta and 13 Jbeta primers. Measured with immunoSEQ multiplex PCR; TCRdb has only the in-frame clones, and not every one. The sample has some 190,000 clones; 65% to 85% are singletons. This record comes from a study of cytomegalovirus exposure and HLA in healthy donors. V was clipped by 2 bases and J by 4 bases, with 17 bases between them. CDR1 and CDR2 from the germline V gene are MNHNS and SASEGT. The CDR3 sequence is 16 residues long. Study-level points and caveats: A cluster of highly shared sequence variants was likely a sequencing artifact.

The source is a girl aged 5 to 17 in good health and CMV-seropositive. The specimen was PBMCs. This rearrangement joins TRBV6-1 to TRBJ2-5, with D perhaps TRBD2 (5 bases). The CDR3 sequence is CASSEPGTRGGETQYF. CDR3 sequence (DNA): TGTGCCAGCAGTGAACCGGGTACCCGCGGAGGAGAGACCCAGTACTTC.